Following are 32 T cell receptor beta chains from one sample sequenced in a study of beta chain features in type 1 diabetes. Study-level results: Within each of all four CD4+ subsets, Type 1 diabetes patients had TCRB CDR3s that were moderately but significantly shorter.

For these TCRs, the target antigens are not known. Expressed TCRB transcripts were sequenced because the isolated RNA had all been reverse transcribed beforehand. Sequencing was performed with immunoSEQ multiplex PCR; in TCRdb, only in-frame clones are kept and a portion is missing. This table holds about 650,000 clones, 12% found once. Sample: naive CD4+ T cells from blood. Receptor source: a man between 25 and 39 years old with type 1 diabetes.

Only a few counts were recorded for this clone. The chain is built from TRBV30 and TRBJ2-1; 9 nucleotides line up with TRBD2. Unmatched junction bases numbered 16, after V lost 0 bases and J lost 10 bases. The CDR3 runs 17 residues. Germline loops: CDR1 GTSNPN, CDR2 SVGIG (reference sequence). The CDR3 DNA is TGTGCCTGGAGTGTACGTATGCTAGCGGGAATCCGTATGGAGCAGTTCTTC. Its protein product is CAWSVRMLAGIRMEQFF. Using reference TRBV30 and TRBJ2-1 for the parts outside the CDR3, the full variable domain is SQTIHQWPATLVQPVGSPLSLECTVEGTSNPNLYWYRQAAGRGLQLLFYSVGIGQISSEVPQNLSASRPQDRQFILSSKKLLLSDSGFYLCAWSVRMLAGIRMEQFFGPGTRLTVL.

The table lists this clone with a few counts. The rearrangement links TRBV28 to TRBJ2-7; 7 positions match TRBD1. V lost 7 bases and J lost 2; bases outside the gene matches: 8. The CDR3 contains 14 residues. Germline V gives CDR1 MDHEN, CDR2 SYDVKM. The chain's CDR3 is CASMTGFEAYEQYF. CDR3 nucleotide sequence: TGTGCCAGCATGACAGGGTTCGAGGCCTACGAGCAGTACTTC. Full variable domain (remainder filled in from reference TRBV28 and TRBJ2-7): DVKVTQSSRYLVKRTGEKVFLECVQDMDHENMFWYRQDPGLGLRLIYFSYDVKMKEKGDIPEGYSVSREKKERFSLILESASTNQTSMYLCASMTGFEAYEQYFGPGTRLTVT.

The V call is TRBV7-8, the J call TRBJ1-4; TRBD1 is a possible D gene (5 bases). V lost 1 base, J lost 3 bases, and 12 bases lay in between. CDR3 size: 16 residues. Per the germline V gene, CDR1 is SGHVS and CDR2 is FQNEAQ. CDR3 in amino acids: CASSLVGGSANEKLFF. As DNA, the CDR3 is TGTGCCAGCAGCTTAGTGGGGGGTTCGGCTAATGAAAAACTGTTTTTT.

The chain carries TRBV4-2 and TRBJ2-1, with 12 nucleotides matching TRBD1. The junction had 6 bases not matched to a gene; V was cut back by 2 bases and J by 7 bases. Germline CDR1 LGHNA, CDR2 YNFKEQ. The CDR3 has 16 amino acids. The CDR3 DNA is TGTGCCAGCAGCCAACCGGGACAGGGGGCGCGGAATGAGCAGTTCTTC. Translation: CASSQPGQGARNEQFF.

This clone was seen only a few times. This chain links TRBV5-4 with TRBJ2-5; tentative D call: TRBD2 (5 bases). CDR3 size: 15 residues. V was trimmed by 4 bases and J by 2 bases, leaving 15 bases between them. Per germline, CDR1 SGHNT and CDR2 YYREEE (reference sequence). The CDR3 DNA is TGTGCCAGCAGCCCCCCGGCGGGCCTTCAAGAGACCCAGTACTTC. Translating it yields CASSPPAGLQETQYF.

This clone came up a few times. The chain uses TRBV19 and TRBJ2-1, with 12 bases lining up with TRBD1. V gave up 4 bases and J gave up 7 bases; unmatched junction bases: 5. The CDR3 is 15 residues long. Germline CDR1 is LNHDA and CDR2 is SQIVND (reference sequence). CDR3 coding DNA: TGTGCCAGTAGTACGGGACAGGGGGCTTGGAATGAGCAGTTCTTC. Its translation is CASSTGQGAWNEQFF.

This clone has just a few counts. The V gene is TRBV6-5, the J gene TRBJ2-3; 7 nucleotides agree with TRBD1. CDR3 length: 15 amino acids. J lost 2 bases, V lost 6 bases, and 8 bases had no gene match. Germline-derived CDR1 and CDR2 are MNHEY and SVGAGI. CDR3: CASSRRQGNTDTQYF. CDR3 DNA: TGTGCCAGCAGCCGCCGACAGGGAAACACAGATACGCAGTATTTT.

This clone was counted only a few times. The chain has TRBV9 and TRBJ2-4; D not resolved. Trimming took off 0 bases at V and 8 bases at J, with 9 bases between the two ends. Germline V CDR1 and CDR2: SGDLS, YYNGEE. The length of the CDR3 is 13 residues. Here the CDR3 reads CASSVAIGDIQYF. CDR3 DNA sequence: TGTGCCAGCAGCGTAGCGATTGGGGACATTCAGTACTTC.

The gene calls are TRBV30 and TRBJ1-4, with TRBD1 matching 10 bases. Losses at the gene ends were 4 bases for V and 6 bases for J; bases not matched to a gene: 5. The germline V gene encodes CDR1 GTSNPN and CDR2 SVGIG (reference sequence). This CDR3 has 14 residues. CDR3 bases: TGTGCCTGGACTAAGGACAGGGGGTATGAAAAACTGTTTTTT. Translated, it gives CAWTKDRGYEKLFF.

The chain joins TRBV4-3 to TRBJ2-3; 7 positions agree with TRBD2. Germline lookup yields CDR1 LGHNA and CDR2 YSLEER. J gave up 6 bases and V 6 bases, and 15 bases lay outside the gene matches. This CDR3 is built from 16 residues. The CDR3 bases are TGCGCCAGCAGTCCAATGGTGGGCGGGGGTGCGGATACGCAGTATTTT. It translates to CASSPMVGGGADTQYF.

The chain carries TRBV28 and TRBJ2-7, with D uncertain. V was shortened by 9 bases and J by 0 bases, with 15 bases between the two germline ends. The CDR3 spans 14 residues. Germline V gives CDR1 MDHEN, CDR2 SYDVKM. The CDR3 DNA reads as TGTGCCAGTTCGATCCATACCACCTCCTACGAGCAGTACTTC. As protein: CASSIHTTSYEQYF.

The genes are TRBV10-3 and TRBJ2-5, with a tentative D call TRBD1 (6 bases). Deletions cut 6 bases from V and 1 base from J, with 9 bases between. Germline V gene sequence: CDR1 ENHRY, CDR2 SYGVKD. The CDR3 is 13 residues long. CDR3 DNA: TGTGCCATCAGAGGGGACATCCAAGAGACCCAGTACTTC. As protein: CAIRGDIQETQYF.

The chain employs TRBV7-9 and TRBJ1-6; the match to TRBD1 covers 7 bases. Per germline, CDR1 SEHNR and CDR2 FQNEAQ (reference sequence). V lost 4 bases and J lost 7; bases outside the gene matches: 13. The CDR3 totals 17 residues. The CDR3 region is CASSSNAAGTVNSPLHF. The CDR3 nucleotides read TGTGCCAGCAGCTCCAACGCCGCCGGGACAGTGAATTCACCCCTCCACTTT.

J is TRBJ1-2 and V is TRBV30, with 8 bases lining up with TRBD1. The CDR3 extends over 15 amino acids. With V trimmed by 3 bases and J by 2 bases, 8 bases remained unmatched. Germline V CDR1 and CDR2: GTSNPN, SVGIG (reference sequence). Written as DNA, the CDR3 is TGTGCCTGGAGGCGCAGGGGGCGAGAAAACTATGGCTACACCTTC. Translated, it gives CAWRRRGRENYGYTF.

CDR3 loop: CASRTTTPSDEQFF. The DNA of the CDR3 is TGTGCCAGCAGGACGACAACCCCAAGCGATGAGCAGTTCTTC. V and J are TRBV28 and TRBJ2-1; D remains ambiguous. V was trimmed by 6 bases and J by 8 bases, leaving 17 bases between them. The CDR3 sequence is 14 residues long. From germline, CDR1 is MDHEN and CDR2 SYDVKM.

The chain has TRBV7-9 and TRBJ2-5, with 7 bases aligning to TRBD1. CDR1 and CDR2 (germline): SEHNR, FQNEAQ (reference sequence). V lost 8 bases and J lost 5; bases outside the gene matches: 20. This CDR3 comprises 17 residues. DNA of the CDR3: TGTGCCAGCCACAAACAGGGGAACGGTCGCGCATGGGAGACCCAGTACTTC. Translation gives CASHKQGNGRAWETQYF.

A few counts support this clone. V gene TRBV11-1 combines with J gene TRBJ1-3; D uncertain. Per the germline V gene, CDR1 is SGHAT and CDR2 is FQDESV (reference sequence). This CDR3 contains 14 residues. Trimming took 5 bases from V and 3 from J, leaving 11 bases between them. The DNA of the CDR3 is TGTGCCAGCAGCCTGGACCGATTTGGAAACACCATATATTTT. Encoded protein: CASSLDRFGNTIYF.

This clone was counted between two and nine times. The gene calls are TRBV2 and TRBJ1-2; no clear D. The CDR3 totals 11 residues. Trimming cost V 7 bases and J 7 bases, with 10 bases left between them. Germline CDR1 and CDR2: SNHLY and FYNNEI. Here the CDR3 DNA reads TGTGCCAGCACGCCGGATATTGGCTACACCTTC. Translation gives CASTPDIGYTF. Using reference TRBV2 and TRBJ1-2 for the parts outside the CDR3, the full variable domain is EPEVTQTPSHQVTQMGQEVILRCVPISNHLYFYWYRQILGQKVEFLVSFYNNEISEKSEIFDDQFSVERPDGSNFTLKIRSTKLEDSAMYFCASTPDIGYTFGSGTRLTVV.

This clone has only a few counts. The chain combines TRBV29-1 with TRBJ2-7; D gene unclear. Trimming took off 1 base at V and 0 bases at J, with 10 bases between the two ends. This CDR3 contains 14 residues. In germline, CDR1 is SQVTM, CDR2 ANQGSEA. CDR3 protein: CSVEVETSSYEQYF. The DNA for the CDR3 is TGCAGCGTTGAAGTTGAGACAAGCTCCTACGAGCAGTACTTC.

V usage is TRBV9 and J usage is TRBJ2-2; 8 bases map to TRBD2. The CDR3 extends over 15 amino acids. The germline gives CDR1 SGDLS, CDR2 YYNGEE. V dropped 0 bases and J dropped 7; count of bases not matched to a gene: 5. The CDR3 DNA follows: TGTGCCAGCAGCGTAGCGGGGGGGCCGAACGGGGAGCTGTTTTTT. It is translated as CASSVAGGPNGELFF.

Points on this clone: This may be a read error: a much more frequent sequence differs by one nucleotide. The sample has other DNA sequences that encode this CDR3 too. The chain combines TRBV7-8 with TRBJ2-7; D uncertain. Germline CDR1 reads SGHVS; CDR2 reads FQNEAQ. V was clipped by 1 base and J by 3 bases, with 1 base between them. This CDR3 is built from 11 residues. The CDR3 reads CASSLVYEQYF. CDR3 bases: TGTGCCAGCAGCTTAGTCTACGAGCAGTACTTC.

The chain links TRBV7-2 to TRBJ2-5; no clear D gene. The CDR3 consists of 16 residues. Germline V gives CDR1 SGHTA, CDR2 FQGNSA. Trimming removed 4 bases from V and 2 bases from J, with 17 bases in between. CDR3 in DNA: TGTGCCAGCAGCTCAACACTCTTCGTGGAACAAGAGACCCAGTACTTC. Translating it yields CASSSTLFVEQETQYF.

Only a few counts were recorded for this clone. The chain recombines TRBV7-9 with TRBJ2-7; TRBD1 aligns across 7 bases. The V and J ends lost 7 bases and 2 bases, in that order; junction bases with no gene match: 5. The germline V gene encodes CDR1 SEHNR and CDR2 FQNEAQ (reference sequence). The CDR3 loop spans 13 amino acids. The CDR3 loop reads CASTSTGTYEQYF. The CDR3 bases are TGTGCCAGCACCTCGACAGGGACCTACGAGCAGTACTTC.

The sample holds a few counts of this clone. The chain carries TRBV6-6 and TRBJ1-2, with 11 bases matching TRBD1. Germline V gives CDR1 MNHNY, CDR2 SVGAGI (reference sequence). The CDR3 consists of 14 residues. V shed 6 bases and J 3 bases; nucleotides not matched to a gene: 3. The CDR3 DNA follows: TGTGCCAGCAGCCGGACAGGGGGCGACTATGGCTACACCTTC. Its translation is CASSRTGGDYGYTF.

This clone was seen a handful of times. The J gene is TRBJ2-5, the V gene TRBV9; the D gene is possibly TRBD1 (5 bases). Trimming removed 4 bases from V and 5 bases from J, with 15 bases in between. From germline, CDR1 is SGDLS and CDR2 YYNGEE. The CDR3 consists of 14 residues. The CDR3 nucleotides read TGTGCCAGCAGCCCCCCAGGGTTTGTCGAGACCCAGTACTTC. Protein: CASSPPGFVETQYF.

This clone was found a few times. The rearrangement uses TRBV6-6 and TRBJ1-6; possible D gene TRBD1, 6 bases. Germline CDR1 and CDR2: MNHNY and SVGAGI (reference sequence). V was shortened by 10 bases and J by 8 bases, with 15 bases between the two germline ends. The CDR3 length is 13 residues. CDR3 DNA sequence: TGTGCCAAGAACAGGGTTGGGTATTCACCCCTCCACTTT. Protein: CAKNRVGYSPLHF.

The CDR3 loop is CASSLAGSRNTIYF. The CDR3 nucleotides are TGTGCCAGCAGCTTAGCAGGGAGCAGAAACACCATATATTTT. V is TRBV7-6 and J is TRBJ1-3; D unclear. Germline values: CDR1 SGHVS, CDR2 FNYEAQ. The CDR3 has 14 amino acids. V gave up 0 bases and J gave up 5 bases, with 8 bases separating them.

The table lists this clone with a few counts. The chain joins TRBV6-5 to TRBJ1-3, with TRBD1 matching over 7 bases. The CDR3 consists of 16 residues. CDR1 and CDR2 from the germline V gene are MNHEY and SVGAGI. V was clipped by 0 bases and J by 4 bases; unmatched bases: 6. The CDR3 protein is CASSYSTGSQGNTIYF. CDR3 sequence (DNA): TGTGCCAGCAGTTACTCGACAGGGAGTCAGGGAAACACCATATATTTT.

The gene calls are TRBV5-1 and TRBJ2-1; possible D gene TRBD2, 5 bases. Germline V lookup: CDR1 SGHRS, CDR2 YFSETQ. This CDR3 comprises 15 residues. Trimming stripped 1 base from V and 7 bases from J, with 15 bases between. The CDR3 protein is CASSLPRAQGNEQFF. CDR3 nucleotide sequence: TGCGCCAGCAGCTTGCCGCGGGCTCAAGGGAATGAGCAGTTCTTC.

This clone was counted only a few times. At one of its ends the junction is not consistent with the germline gene, which may arise from a read error. This CDR3 reads CASSSDRTDTQYF. The CDR3 DNA follows: TGTGCTAGCAGCTCGGACCGCACAGATACGCAGTATTTT. The gene calls are TRBV7-7 and TRBJ2-3; D is ambiguous. CDR3 size: 13 residues. The germline gives CDR1 SSHAT, CDR2 FNYEAQ (reference sequence).

This rearrangement joins TRBV6-5 to TRBJ2-2; D may match TRBD1 or TRBD2 (5 bases each). Trimming removed 6 bases at V and 9 bases at J, with 14 bases between. In germline, CDR1 is MNHEY, CDR2 SVGAGI. This CDR3 spans 13 amino acids. The CDR3 bases are TGTGCCAGCAGATCGGGACGGCCGCGGGAGCTGTTTTTT. It codes for CASRSGRPRELFF.

Remarks on this clone: The sample has other DNA sequences that encode this CDR3 too. The CDR3 nucleotides read TGTGCCAGCTCACCAGGGCAGGACTATGGCTACACCTTC. Translated: CASSPGQDYGYTF. The chain has TRBV18 and TRBJ1-2; D remains ambiguous. The V and J ends lost 2 bases and 3 bases respectively, with 7 bases between them. Germline V CDR1 and CDR2: KGHSH, LQKENI. This CDR3 has 13 amino acids.